The clone carrying this TCR beta chain appeared many times. Via MiXCR, TCRdb re-called the 5' RACE reads, giving one row per CDR3 protein. The data contain around 63,000 distinct CDR3 sequences, 15% to 20% of them singletons. The sample belongs to a study of T cells of healthy individuals. The V gene lost 2 bases and the J gene lost 4 bases, with 5 bases spanning the gap. There are 12 residues in the CDR3. The germline CDR1 and CDR2 sequences are KGHSH and LQKENI. The TCR originated in a human donor in good health. The V gene is TRBV18, the J gene TRBJ1-2, with a weak D call TRBD1 (5 bases). The CDR3 protein is CASSPGTYGYTF. The CDR3 coding sequence is TGTGCCAGCTCACCAGGGACCTATGGCTACACCTTC.